The sequence of this TCR beta chain was determined in a study of OX40 agonist ivuxolimab in advanced cancers. Across the study: A male proportion of about 86% was recorded, with mean age about 60 years and range about 23 to 90. Of the participants, 40% had some prior anti-PD-1, anti-PD-L1 or anti-CTLA-4 therapy, which was allowed. Study findings and constraints: The mean number of expanded clones was higher in CD8+ T cells than in CD4+.

Remarks on this clone: Its antigen is not known.

Autoimmune disease history or systemic immunosuppression barred patients. Using immunoSEQ multiplex PCR, the repertoire was profiled, and TCRdb retains in-frame clones only, with some absent. In the table there are some 94,000 clones, under 95% of which are singletons. Sequencing was performed on CD4+ or CD8+ T cells sorted from blood, taken in a trial of the OX40 agonist ivuxolimab. This TCR was sampled from an adult with an advanced solid tumor such as melanoma, head and neck, liver or kidney cancer.

This CDR3 is CASSYGTLQETQYF. The CDR3 DNA reads as TGTGCCAGCAGCTACGGGACTCTCCAAGAGACCCAGTACTTC. The V gene is TRBV7-6, the J gene TRBJ2-5; the D gene is possibly TRBD2 (6 bases). V shed 4 bases and J shed 1 base, with 10 bases lying between them. From germline, CDR1 is SGHVS and CDR2 FNYEAQ. The CDR3 extends over 14 amino acids.